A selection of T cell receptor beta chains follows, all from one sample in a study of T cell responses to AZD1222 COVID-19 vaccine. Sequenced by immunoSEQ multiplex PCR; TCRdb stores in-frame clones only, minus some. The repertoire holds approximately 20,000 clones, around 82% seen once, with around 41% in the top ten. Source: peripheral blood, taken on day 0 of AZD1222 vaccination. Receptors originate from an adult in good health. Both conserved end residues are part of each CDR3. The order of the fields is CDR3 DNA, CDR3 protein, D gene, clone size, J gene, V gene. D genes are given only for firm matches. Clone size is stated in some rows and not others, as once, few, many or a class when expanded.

TGTGCCTGGAGTTTGGACACCCCTGAAGCTTTCTTT	CAWSLDTPEAFF	-	-	TRBJ1-1	TRBV30
TGTGCCAGTAGTATAGGGGCAGGGGACACCGGGGAGCTGTTTTTT	CASSIGAGDTGELFF	-	-	TRBJ2-2	TRBV19
TGTGCCAGCAGTTACTCGGGAAGTCAGCCCCAGCATTTT	CASSYSGSQPQHF	-	-	TRBJ1-5	TRBV6-5
TGTGCCAGCAGTTTTGTCGGTCCCCACGAGCAGTACTTC	CASSFVGPHEQYF	-	-	TRBJ2-7	TRBV7-9
TGTGCCAGCAGCTTAGTCGGCACAGATGAAGCTTTCTTT	CASSLVGTDEAFF	-	-	TRBJ1-1	TRBV7-6
TGTGCCAGCAGTAGTGAGTTTACCTACGAGCAGTACTTC	CASSSEFTYEQYF	-	-	TRBJ2-7	TRBV7-8
TGTGCCAGCGGTGCCGGGACAGGGGTCTTGTCCTATGGCTACACCTTC	CASGAGTGVLSYGYTF	TRBD1	-	TRBJ1-2	TRBV3-1/TRBV3-2
TGTGCCAGCAGCTTAGTCTCTGTAGCGGGGATACACACCGGGGAGCTGTTTTTT	CASSLVSVAGIHTGELFF	TRBD2	-	TRBJ2-2	TRBV7-9
TGTGCCAGCAGCCAAGATGCCGGGGCGGGCAATCAGCCCCAGCATTTT	CASSQDAGAGNQPQHF	-	-	TRBJ1-5	TRBV4-2
TGTGCCAGCAGCCAACTAAAGATCTCGAACACCGGGGAGCTGTTTTTT	CASSQLKISNTGELFF	-	once	TRBJ2-2	TRBV14
TGTGCCAGCAGCTTTTCAACCTTCACTGAAGCTTTCTTT	CASSFSTFTEAFF	-	few	TRBJ1-1	TRBV7-8
TGCGCCAGCAGAGGAGGTCAAAGGAACACCGGGGAGCTGTTTTTT	CASRGGQRNTGELFF	-	-	TRBJ2-2	TRBV5-1
TGTGCCAGCAGTTTTGAAGCTCTAGCGGGGGGGACCCTCCAAGAGACCCAGTACTTC	CASSFEALAGGTLQETQYF	TRBD2	-	TRBJ2-5	TRBV28
TGTGCCAGCACCAAGGAGGGGGACGCCCCTAACTATGGCTACACCTTC	CASTKEGDAPNYGYTF	-	-	TRBJ1-2	TRBV5-4
TGTGCCAGCAGCCGGGTGGGAAGCTCTGGAAACACCATATATTTT	CASSRVGSSGNTIYF	-	few	TRBJ1-3	TRBV3-1/TRBV3-2
TGTGCCAGCAGCCTCGATTACTCCTATAATTCACCCCTCCACTTT	CASSLDYSYNSPLHF	-	-	TRBJ1-6	TRBV3-1/TRBV3-2
TGTGCCACCAGTGGCGCCAGCTCCTACGAGCAGTACTTC	CATSGASSYEQYF	-	-	TRBJ2-7	TRBV24-1
TGTGCCAGCAGCCTAGGGACAGGGCTGCGGGGCGAGCAGTACTTC	CASSLGTGLRGEQYF	TRBD1	-	TRBJ2-7	TRBV7-8
TGTGCCAGCAGTTTCTCCGGCACGGCCTATGGCTACACCTTC	CASSFSGTAYGYTF	-	-	TRBJ1-2	TRBV27
TGTGCCAGCAGCCAAGGTGTGTCCTCCTACAATGAGCAGTTCTTC	CASSQGVSSYNEQFF	-	once	TRBJ2-1	TRBV3-1/TRBV3-2
TGTGCCAGCAGTGAAGCGGCTGGACTAGCCCGGGGGCAGTTCTTC	CASSEAAGLARGQFF	TRBD2	once	TRBJ2-1	TRBV2
TGTGCCAGCAGTCAACAGGACGGACTGAGCTATGGCTACACCTTC	CASSQQDGLSYGYTF	-	few	TRBJ1-2	TRBV6-5
TGTGCCAGCAGTTTCCCGCAGGGGATCCAGCAGTTCTTC	CASSFPQGIQQFF	-	-	TRBJ2-1	TRBV12-3/TRBV12-4
TGTGCCAGCAGCTGGATAGCGGGACTTAGCACAGATACGCAGTATTTT	CASSWIAGLSTDTQYF	TRBD2	-	TRBJ2-3	TRBV11-1
TGTGCCAGCAGCGCGGGGGGCTTAGGGATTAGCTCTGGGGCCAACGTCCTGACTTTC	CASSAGGLGISSGANVLTF	-	once	TRBJ2-6	TRBV9
TGTGCCACCGGACAGGGGCTCGACTATGGCTACACCTTC	CATGQGLDYGYTF	TRBD1	-	TRBJ1-2	TRBV27
TGTGCCAGCAGCCAGGGGTTAACCGGGGAGCTGTTTTTT	CASSQGLTGELFF	-	-	TRBJ2-2	TRBV4-2
TGCGCCAGCAGCCGGGGACAGATGAACACTGAAGCTTTCTTT	CASSRGQMNTEAFF	TRBD1	-	TRBJ1-1	TRBV4-3
TGTGCCACCTCTTCTCCGGGTTACAAAAACATTCAGTACTTC	CATSSPGYKNIQYF	-	-	TRBJ2-4	TRBV2
TGCAGCGCCGCCCGAGGAGCGCAGACTGAAGCTTTCTTT	CSAARGAQTEAFF	-	-	TRBJ1-1	TRBV29-1
TGTGCCAGTAGTATCTCTTTGACGAGAGGCTACACCTTC	CASSISLTRGYTF	-	few	TRBJ1-2	TRBV19
TGTGCCAGCAGTGTAGAGGAATTGGAAGCTTTCTTT	CASSVEELEAFF	-	-	TRBJ1-1	TRBV2
TGTGCCTGGAGCCCGACTGGGTTTTACACTGAAGCTTTCTTT	CAWSPTGFYTEAFF	-	-	TRBJ1-1	TRBV30
TGCGCCAGCAGTCCAGGCTGGGGCGAGTACAATGAGCAGTTCTTC	CASSPGWGEYNEQFF	-	-	TRBJ2-1	TRBV4-1
TGTGCCAGCAGCCCCTTAGGAGCGAAAGGCTACACCTTC	CASSPLGAKGYTF	-	medium-sized	TRBJ1-2	TRBV3-1/TRBV3-2
TGTGCCAGCAGCAAAATCCGGGGAGGTGGCTACACCTTC	CASSKIRGGGYTF	-	-	TRBJ1-2	TRBV21-1
TGTGCCATCACCAAGGGGGGCCTTAATTCACCCCTCCACTTT	CAITKGGLNSPLHF	-	-	TRBJ1-6	TRBV10-3
TGCGCCAGCAGCTTGACAGGGGGAAAGGAAAATGAGCAGTTCTTC	CASSLTGGKENEQFF	TRBD1	once	TRBJ2-1	TRBV5-1
TGTGCCAGCAGCCCAGTTGGAGATACGCAGTATTTT	CASSPVGDTQYF	-	-	TRBJ2-3	TRBV5-6
TGCAGTGCACTCGAGTTGGGGACCCAGTACTTC	CSALELGTQYF	-	-	TRBJ2-5	TRBV20-1
TGTGCCAGCAGTCGCGGACAGGCTACCTACGAGCAGTACTTC	CASSRGQATYEQYF	TRBD1	-	TRBJ2-7	TRBV11-1
TGTGCCAGCAGCTTGACCCCATGGCCGGCCGAGCTGTTTTTT	CASSLTPWPAELFF	-	once	TRBJ2-2	TRBV7-3
TGTGCCAGCTCACCTGCGGGGGCGAACACCGGGGAGCTGTTTTTT	CASSPAGANTGELFF	TRBD2	-	TRBJ2-2	TRBV18
TGTGCCAGCAGCCTTAGCGGGACGATGGAGACCCAGTACTTC	CASSLSGTMETQYF	TRBD2	-	TRBJ2-5	TRBV5-4
TGTGCCAGCAGCCTGGAATTTAATGAAAAACTGTTTTTT	CASSLEFNEKLFF	-	-	TRBJ1-4	TRBV5-5
TGTGCCAACAGCCGGCAGTACAATGAGCAGTTCTTC	CANSRQYNEQFF	-	-	TRBJ2-1	TRBV28
TGTGCCAGCAGTTTTGGGGAGACCGGGGAGCTGTTTTTT	CASSFGETGELFF	-	-	TRBJ2-2	TRBV12-3/TRBV12-4
TGTGCCAGTAGTATCTCCGGGACAGCGGTTGGCTACACCTTC	CASSISGTAVGYTF	TRBD1	-	TRBJ1-2	TRBV19
TGTGCCACCAGTGGGCTGGAGTCCAATGAGCAGTTCTTC	CATSGLESNEQFF	-	-	TRBJ2-1	TRBV24-1
TGTGCCAGCTCCCCGATGGAAGATACGCAGTATTTT	CASSPMEDTQYF	-	-	TRBJ2-3	TRBV18
TGTGCCAGCAGCTTAGTTCGGGGGGAGACCCAGTACTTC	CASSLVRGETQYF	-	-	TRBJ2-5	TRBV5-6
TGTGCCAGCAGCTTAGTGGCATCCCCGGGACAGGGGGCGCTGAATGAGCAGTTCTTC	CASSLVASPGQGALNEQFF	TRBD1	-	TRBJ2-1	TRBV7-2
TGTGCCAGCAGCCCGTCCGGGACTCAGCAGTTCTTC	CASSPSGTQQFF	-	-	TRBJ2-1	TRBV4-2